Described below is a single T cell receptor beta chain sequence and its context. An end of the junction differs from the germline gene, which may be a read error. Germline loops: CDR1 SEHNR, CDR2 FQNEAQ (reference sequence). The CDR3 consists of 14 residues. Sequencing used cDNA as its template, made by extracting RNA and reverse transcribing it. The table came from immunoSEQ multiplex PCR; TCRdb's copy has only in-frame clones and leaves some out. The sample lists roughly 6,000 clones, around 62% occurring once. The sample's treatment: oral pan-JAK inhibitor, 5-10 mg twice daily. Alopecia areata patients provided lesional scalp punch biopsies and peripheral blood, both collected for the study. This sample is drawn from a study of CD8+ T cells in alopecia areata.

This clonotype originated in a human donor with alopecia areata. Sample: skin, taken at roughly week 30, from a patient treated with tofacitinib. V and J are TRBV7-9 and TRBJ1-2, with 7 bases aligning to TRBD1. CDR3 bases: TGTGTCAGCAGCTTACCCGGGACAGATGATGGCTACACCTTC. It codes for CVSSLPGTDDGYTF. The full variable domain, with the rest looked up from reference TRBV7-9 and TRBJ1-2, is DTGVSQNPRHKITKRGQNVTFRCDPISEHNRLYWYRQTLGQGPEFLTYFQNEAQLEKSRLLSDRFSAERPKGSFSTLEIQRTEQGDSAMYLCVSSLPGTDDGYTFGSGTRLTVV.